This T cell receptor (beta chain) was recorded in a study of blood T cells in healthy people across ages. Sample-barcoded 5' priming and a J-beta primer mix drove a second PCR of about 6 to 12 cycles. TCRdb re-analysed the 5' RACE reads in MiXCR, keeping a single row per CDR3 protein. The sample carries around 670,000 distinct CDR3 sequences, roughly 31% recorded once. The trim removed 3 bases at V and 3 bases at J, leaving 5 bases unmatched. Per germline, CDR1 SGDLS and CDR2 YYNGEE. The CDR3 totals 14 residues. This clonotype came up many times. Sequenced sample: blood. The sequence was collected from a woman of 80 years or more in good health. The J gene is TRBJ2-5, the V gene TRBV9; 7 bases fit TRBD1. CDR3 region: CASSAGQRKETQYF. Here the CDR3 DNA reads TGTGCCAGCAGCGCGGGACAGAGAAAAGAGACCCAGTACTTC. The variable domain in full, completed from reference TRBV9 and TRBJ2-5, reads DSGVTQTPKHLITATGQRVTLRCSPRSGDLSVYWYQQSLDQGLQFLIQYYNGEERAKGNILERFSAQQFPDLHSELNLSSLELGDSALYFCASSAGQRKETQYFGPGTRLLVL.